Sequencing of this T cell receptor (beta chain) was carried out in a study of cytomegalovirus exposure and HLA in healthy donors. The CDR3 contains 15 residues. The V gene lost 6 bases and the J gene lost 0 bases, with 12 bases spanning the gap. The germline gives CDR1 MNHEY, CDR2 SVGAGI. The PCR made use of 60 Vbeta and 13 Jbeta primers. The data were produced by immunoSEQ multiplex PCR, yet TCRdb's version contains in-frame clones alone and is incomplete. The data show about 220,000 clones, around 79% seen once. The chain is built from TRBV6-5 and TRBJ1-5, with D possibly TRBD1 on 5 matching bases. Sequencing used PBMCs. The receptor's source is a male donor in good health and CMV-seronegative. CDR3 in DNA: TGTGCCAGCAGACAGACAGATTATAGCAATCAGCCCCAGCATTTT. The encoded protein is CASRQTDYSNQPQHF.